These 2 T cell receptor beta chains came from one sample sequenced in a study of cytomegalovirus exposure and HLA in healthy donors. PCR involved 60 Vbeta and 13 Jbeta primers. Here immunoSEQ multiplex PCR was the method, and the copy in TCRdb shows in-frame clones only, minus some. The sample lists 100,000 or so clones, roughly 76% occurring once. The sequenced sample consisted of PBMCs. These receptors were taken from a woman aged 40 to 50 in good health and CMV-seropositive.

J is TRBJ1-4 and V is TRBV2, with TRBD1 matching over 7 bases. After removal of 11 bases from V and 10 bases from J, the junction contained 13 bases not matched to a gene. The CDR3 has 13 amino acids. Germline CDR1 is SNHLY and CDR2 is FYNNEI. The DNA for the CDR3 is TGTGCCGGGTTAGACAGGGACATAGGAAAACTGTTTTTT. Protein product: CAGLDRDIGKLFF.

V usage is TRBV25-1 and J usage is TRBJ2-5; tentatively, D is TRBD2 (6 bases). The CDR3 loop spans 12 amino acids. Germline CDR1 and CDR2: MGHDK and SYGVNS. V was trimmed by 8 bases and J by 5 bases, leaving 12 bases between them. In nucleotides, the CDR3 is TGTGCCAGCTCGGGGGTCTGGGAGACCCAGTACTTC. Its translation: CASSGVWETQYF.